This TCR beta chain was profiled in a study of blood T cell repertoires in COVID-19. Study-level background: Specimens from acute and convalescent COVID-19 originated in the United States, Italy and Spain. In each case, the material was cDNA or gDNA derived from T cells, B-cell-depleted T cells, or PBMCs.

A remark on this clone: Within the sample, other DNA sequences also encode this same CDR3.

Original methodology: It was from reference gene primer amplification that nucleated cell counts were estimated. This table comes from immunoSEQ multiplex PCR, and its TCRdb copy is limited to in-frame clones, with some not included. That table is the source of V, J and clone size, and D and trimming were worked out from the DNA. The sample consists of 70,000 or so clones, around nine tenths of them appearing once. Between the trimmed V and J ends, which lost 2 bases and 0 bases, there was a span of 6 bases. This CDR3 comprises 14 residues. CDR1 and CDR2 (germline): LGHDT, YNNKEL (reference sequence).

This sequence originates from a woman at least 80 years old with active or convalescent COVID-19. Sequences were obtained from peripheral blood. The chain has TRBV3-1 (or the pseudogene TRBV3-2) and TRBJ2-3, with D possibly TRBD1 on 6 matching bases. This CDR3 is CASSQRGSTDTQYF. The CDR3 nucleotides read TGTGCCAGCAGCCAAAGGGGGAGCACAGATACGCAGTATTTT.